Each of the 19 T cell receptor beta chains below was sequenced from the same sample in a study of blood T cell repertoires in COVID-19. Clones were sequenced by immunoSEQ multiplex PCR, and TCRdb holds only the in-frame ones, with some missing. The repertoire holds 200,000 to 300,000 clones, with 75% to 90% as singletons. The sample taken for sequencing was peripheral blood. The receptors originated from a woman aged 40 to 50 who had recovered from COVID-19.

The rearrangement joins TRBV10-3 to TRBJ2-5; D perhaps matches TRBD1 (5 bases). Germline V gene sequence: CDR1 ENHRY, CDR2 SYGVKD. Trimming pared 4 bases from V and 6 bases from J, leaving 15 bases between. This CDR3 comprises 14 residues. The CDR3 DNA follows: TGTGCCATCAGTGGCCAGGGTGGGGCTCAGACCCAGTACTTC. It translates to CAISGQGGAQTQYF.

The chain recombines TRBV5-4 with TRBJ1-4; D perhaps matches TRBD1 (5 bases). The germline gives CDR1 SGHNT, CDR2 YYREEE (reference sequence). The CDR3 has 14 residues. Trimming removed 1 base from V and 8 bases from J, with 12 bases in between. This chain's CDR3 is CASSLRSPGEKLFF. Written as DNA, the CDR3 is TGTGCCAGCAGCTTGAGGAGTCCAGGGGAAAAACTGTTTTTT. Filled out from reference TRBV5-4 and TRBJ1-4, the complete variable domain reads ETGVTQSPTHLIKTRGQQVTLRCSSQSGHNTVSWYQQALGQGPQFIFQYYREEENGRGNFPPRFSGLQFPNYSSELNVNALELDDSALYLCASSLRSPGEKLFFGSGTQLSVL.

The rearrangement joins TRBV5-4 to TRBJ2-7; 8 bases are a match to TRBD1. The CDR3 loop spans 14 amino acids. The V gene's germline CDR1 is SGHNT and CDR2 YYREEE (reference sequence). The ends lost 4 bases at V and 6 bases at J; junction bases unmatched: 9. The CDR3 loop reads CASSPQSGGGEQYF. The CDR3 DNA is TGTGCCAGCAGCCCCCAATCAGGGGGCGGCGAGCAGTACTTC.

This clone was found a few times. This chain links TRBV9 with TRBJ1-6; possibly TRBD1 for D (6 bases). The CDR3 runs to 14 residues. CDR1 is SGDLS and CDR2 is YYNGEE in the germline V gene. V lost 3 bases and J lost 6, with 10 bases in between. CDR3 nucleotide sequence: TGTGCCAGCAGCGGACAGGTGATTAATTCACCCCTCCACTTT. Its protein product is CASSGQVINSPLHF. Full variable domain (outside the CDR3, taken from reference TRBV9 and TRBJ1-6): DSGVTQTPKHLITATGQRVTLRCSPRSGDLSVYWYQQSLDQGLQFLIQYYNGEERAKGNILERFSAQQFPDLHSELNLSSLELGDSALYFCASSGQVINSPLHFGNGTRLTVT.

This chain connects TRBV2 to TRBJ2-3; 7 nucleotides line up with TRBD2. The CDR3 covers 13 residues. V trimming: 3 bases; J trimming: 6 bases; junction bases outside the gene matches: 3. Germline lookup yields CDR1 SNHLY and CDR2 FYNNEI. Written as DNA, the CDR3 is TGTGCCAGCAGTGAGGGAGGGACGGATACGCAGTATTTT. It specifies CASSEGGTDTQYF.

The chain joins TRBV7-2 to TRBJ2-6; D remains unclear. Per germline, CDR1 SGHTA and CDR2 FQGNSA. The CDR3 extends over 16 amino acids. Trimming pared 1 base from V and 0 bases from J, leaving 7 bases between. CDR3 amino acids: CASSLGPGSGANVLTF. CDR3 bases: TGTGCCAGCAGCTTAGGCCCAGGCTCTGGGGCCAACGTCCTGACTTTC.

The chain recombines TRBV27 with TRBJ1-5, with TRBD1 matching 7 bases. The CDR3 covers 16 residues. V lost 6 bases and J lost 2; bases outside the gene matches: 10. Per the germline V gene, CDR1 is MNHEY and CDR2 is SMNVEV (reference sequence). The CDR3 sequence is CASSNFQGDGNQPQHF. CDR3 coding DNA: TGTGCCAGCAGCAACTTTCAGGGGGATGGCAATCAGCCCCAGCATTTT.

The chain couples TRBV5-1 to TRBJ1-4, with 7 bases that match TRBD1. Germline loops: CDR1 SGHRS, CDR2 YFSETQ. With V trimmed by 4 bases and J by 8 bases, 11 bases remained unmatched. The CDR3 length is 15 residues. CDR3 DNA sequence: TGCGCCAGCAGCCCCTCGACAGGGAGTAAAGAAAAACTGTTTTTT. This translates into CASSPSTGSKEKLFF.

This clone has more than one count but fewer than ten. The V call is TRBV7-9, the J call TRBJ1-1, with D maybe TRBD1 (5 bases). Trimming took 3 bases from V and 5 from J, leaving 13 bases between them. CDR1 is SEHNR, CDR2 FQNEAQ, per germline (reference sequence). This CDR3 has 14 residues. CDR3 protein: CASSFFGGRTEAFF. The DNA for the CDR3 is TGTGCCAGCAGCTTTTTTGGGGGGAGAACTGAAGCTTTCTTT.

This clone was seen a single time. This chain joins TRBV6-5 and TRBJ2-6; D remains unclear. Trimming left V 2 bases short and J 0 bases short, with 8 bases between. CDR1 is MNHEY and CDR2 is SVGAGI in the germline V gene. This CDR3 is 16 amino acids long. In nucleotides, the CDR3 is TGTGCCAGCAGTTACGGCCCCAGCTCTGGGGCCAACGTCCTGACTTTC. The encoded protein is CASSYGPSSGANVLTF.

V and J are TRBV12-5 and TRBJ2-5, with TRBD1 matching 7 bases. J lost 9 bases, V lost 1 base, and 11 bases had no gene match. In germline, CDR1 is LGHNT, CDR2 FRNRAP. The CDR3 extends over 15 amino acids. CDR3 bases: TGTGCTAGTGGTTTGGACGACAGGGTTGTTATGGCCCAGTACTTC. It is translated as CASGLDDRVVMAQYF.

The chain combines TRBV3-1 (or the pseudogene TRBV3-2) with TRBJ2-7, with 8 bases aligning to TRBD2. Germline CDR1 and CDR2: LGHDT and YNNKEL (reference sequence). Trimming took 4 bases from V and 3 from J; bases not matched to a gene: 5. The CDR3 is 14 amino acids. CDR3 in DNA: TGTGCCAGCAGCCGGACGGGGGGGGGCTACGAGCAGTACTTC. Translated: CASSRTGGGYEQYF.

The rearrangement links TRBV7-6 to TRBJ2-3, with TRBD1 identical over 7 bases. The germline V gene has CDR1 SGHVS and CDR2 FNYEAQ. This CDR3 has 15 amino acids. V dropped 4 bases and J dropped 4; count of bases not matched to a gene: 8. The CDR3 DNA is TGTGCCAGCAGCTCCAGGGACAGCAGGGCAGATACGCAGTATTTT. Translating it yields CASSSRDSRADTQYF.

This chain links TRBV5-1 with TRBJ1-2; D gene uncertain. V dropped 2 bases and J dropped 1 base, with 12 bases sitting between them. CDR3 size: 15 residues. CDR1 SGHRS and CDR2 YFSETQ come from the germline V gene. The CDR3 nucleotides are TGCGCCAGCAGCTTAGGAGACCCCGATAACTATGGCTACACCTTC. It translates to CASSLGDPDNYGYTF.

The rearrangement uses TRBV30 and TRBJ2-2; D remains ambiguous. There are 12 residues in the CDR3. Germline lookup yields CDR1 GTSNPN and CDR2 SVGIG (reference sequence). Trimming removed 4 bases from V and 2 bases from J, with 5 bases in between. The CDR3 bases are TGTGCCTGGACAGTAAACACCGGGGAGCTGTTTTTT. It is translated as CAWTVNTGELFF.

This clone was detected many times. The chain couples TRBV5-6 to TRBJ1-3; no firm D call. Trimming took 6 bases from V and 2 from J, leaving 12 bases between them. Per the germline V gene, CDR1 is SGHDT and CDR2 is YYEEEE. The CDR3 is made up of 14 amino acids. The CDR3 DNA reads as TGTGCCAGCACCACTTCTAAGACTGGAAACACCATATATTTT. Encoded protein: CASTTSKTGNTIYF.

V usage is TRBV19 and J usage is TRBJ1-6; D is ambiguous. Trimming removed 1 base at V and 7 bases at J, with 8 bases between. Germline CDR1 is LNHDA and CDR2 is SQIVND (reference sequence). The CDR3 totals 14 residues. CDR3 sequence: CASSIGRENSPLHF. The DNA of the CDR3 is TGTGCCAGTAGTATAGGACGGGAAAATTCACCCCTCCACTTT.

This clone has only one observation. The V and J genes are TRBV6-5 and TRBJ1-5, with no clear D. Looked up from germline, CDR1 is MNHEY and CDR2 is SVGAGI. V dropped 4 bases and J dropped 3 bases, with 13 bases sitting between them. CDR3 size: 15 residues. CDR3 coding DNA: TGTGCCAGCAGTTCCCCCCCTAGAAACAATCAGCCCCAGCATTTT. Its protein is CASSSPPRNNQPQHF.

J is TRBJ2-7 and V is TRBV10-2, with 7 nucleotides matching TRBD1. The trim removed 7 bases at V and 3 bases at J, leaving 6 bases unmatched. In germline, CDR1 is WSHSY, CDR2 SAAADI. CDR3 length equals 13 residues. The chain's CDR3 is CASMARQGYEQYF. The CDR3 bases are TGCGCCAGCATGGCCCGACAGGGCTACGAGCAGTACTTC.